Reported below is one T cell receptor beta chain. This clone's antigen is unknown. No much larger clonotype is one base removed from it; base qualities were not supplied. This sample is drawn from a study of T cell responses to AZD1222 COVID-19 vaccine (dated by TCRdb to 2020 to 2022). Regarding the complete study: AZD1222 recipients with second doses at about 4 weeks or about 12 weeks were pooled, because spike-specific TCR depth and breadth did not differ between schedules. TCR sequencing covered over 230 trial participants: some 210 given two doses of AZD1222 and approximately 26 given two doses of MenACWY control vaccine. Trial participants were enrolled by age into subgroups of 18-55, 56-69 and 70-plus years, and around 150, 29 and 61 TCR-sequenced participants, respectively, were included in these subgroups.

At the junction V is shortened by 3 bases and J by 6 bases; bases outside the gene matches: 6. Based on the germline V gene, the CDR1 and CDR2 sequences are SGDLS and YYNGEE. The CDR3 spans 14 residues, from the cysteine through the phenylalanine. Only the CDR3 DNA is retained, 42 bases long and in frame from the first base. The research as a whole found: Reportedly, almost half of the unique spike-specific TCRs recognized epitopes lying outside the regions that are mutated in the B.1.351 and B.1.1.7 variants. In the small 56-69-year group, the increase in depth fell short of significance, most likely because of low power. Only five to seven AZD1222 recipients were SARS-CoV-2 seropositive at baseline, limiting conclusions about previously exposed vaccinees. After two AZD1222 doses, both the breadth and the depth of spike-specific TCRs were significantly higher than at day 0 and than in MenACWY recipients. Participants were mostly white British and included more females than males, and it was suggested by the authors that clonal diversity may have been underestimated. The vaccine-associated CD4 TCRs covered the entire spike protein, and the dominant responses fell in regions 160-218 and 743-854. No day 14 peak-response samples were available, so repertoires were characterized only after the peak T cell response.

The CDR3 regions of human TCRbeta chains were analyzed by immunosequencing. Regarding the original processing steps: Repertoire TCRs were checked for matches against a reference library of SARS-CoV-2-specific TCRs that had been generated using the MIRA antigen-specificity platform. Breadth was defined as the fraction of unique TCRs that were SARS-CoV-2-associated, and depth was defined as the fraction of total T cells that were SARS-CoV-2-associated. Using the MIRA data, every spike-specific TCR was mapped to the spike region that the TCR reacted to and assigned to either a CD4 or a CD8 class. Log10-transformed breadth and depth values were compared by one-way ANOVA with Sidak's multiple comparisons tests. In TCRdb, the immuneACCESS table is reduced to in-frame sequences with V and J assigned. These tables do not hold every clone; where another copy was compared, an unresolved V gene accounts for under half, and the others remain unexplained. V, J and clone size were drawn from that table, and D and trimming were deduced from the DNA. Counted in this sample were under 150,000 clones; 90% to 95% of them appeared once. About 1.5% of the sample lies in the top ten.

Explained via the paper, the time point label denotes: baseline before first vaccination. Vaccinee samples were obtained from the UK trials COV001 and COV002, which included a single-blind randomized controlled phase 2/3 trial of AZD1222 (ChAdOx1 nCoV-19) in healthy adults. For TCRbeta chain sequencing, PBMC samples from trial participants were taken at day 0 and at day 28 after the second dose. This specimen was peripheral blood, taken on day 0 of AZD1222 vaccination. The chain employs TRBV9 and TRBJ2-1, with 7 middle bases fitting TRBD1. This clonotype was sampled from an adult in good health. The nucleotide sequence is given as TGTGCCAGCAGCGAGGGGGCCCCGCGCAATGAGCAGTTCTTC. Its coded protein is CASSEGAPRNEQFF.